The rows below give T cell receptor beta chains drawn from one sample of a study of OX40 agonist ivuxolimab in advanced cancers. Repertoires were generated with immunoSEQ multiplex PCR, while TCRdb's copy carries only in-frame clones and drops some. This table has 75,000 to 100,000 clones, 85% to 90% appearing once. Specimen: CD4+ or CD8+ T cells sorted from blood, collected in a trial of the OX40 agonist ivuxolimab. The receptors derive from an adult with an advanced solid tumor such as melanoma, head and neck, liver or kidney cancer. Both conserved end residues are part of each CDR3. Clone size is shown for a subset of rows, as once, few, many or a class of expanded clone.

J	size	V	CDR3
TRBJ1-4	few	TRBV6-5	CASRDTGTANLKLFF
TRBJ1-1	NA	TRBV5-6	CASGSLGQINTEAFF
TRBJ2-3	NA	TRBV5-1	CASSLGSPGQADTQYF
TRBJ1-6	NA	TRBV6-6	CASSRTGANSPLHF
TRBJ1-2	NA	TRBV7-9	CASSYGTGDYGYTF
TRBJ1-2	NA	TRBV6-5	CASSRDRLGGYTF
TRBJ1-2	NA	TRBV5-5	CASSLRQGLEGYTF
TRBJ2-5	NA	TRBV7-2	CASSLETQYF
TRBJ1-1	NA	TRBV9	CASSVSLTGRKNTEAFF
TRBJ2-2	NA	TRBV4-3	CASSQDQGSYTGELFF
TRBJ2-1	NA	TRBV9	CASSSRTSGSSNEQFF
TRBJ1-2	NA	TRBV19	CASSHLQGARAYGYTF
TRBJ1-5	NA	TRBV5-6	CASSFAGGAQPQHF
TRBJ1-3	NA	TRBV6-6	CASSLQGSGNTIYF
TRBJ2-3	NA	TRBV9	CASSVATSDTQYF
TRBJ1-5	once	TRBV6-5	CASSTGQGAQHF
NA	NA	TRBV30	CAWSVGGSSYEQYF
TRBJ1-4	once	TRBV7-2	CASSFRATNEKLFF
TRBJ2-2	NA	TRBV5-1	CASSGGDTGELFF
TRBJ2-1	few	TRBV9	CASSVAASGRDEQFF
TRBJ1-4	NA	TRBV6-5	CASSPPNNEKLFF
TRBJ2-1	NA	TRBV6-4	CASSITGTGANEQFF
TRBJ1-3	NA	TRBV11-3	CASTNSGTGSGNTIYF
TRBJ2-5	NA	TRBV9	CASSVAGTSGQETQYF
TRBJ2-7	NA	TRBV18	CASSPNDYEQYF
TRBJ2-1	NA	TRBV6-1	CATTGTRRHNEQFF
TRBJ2-2	NA	TRBV6-1	CASTPQGTSGELFF
TRBJ2-1	once	TRBV11-2	CASSLGGGTSGYNEQFF
TRBJ2-2	once	TRBV4-3	CASSQDRSGQPNTGELFF
TRBJ2-3	NA	TRBV7-9	CASSRTDTQYF
TRBJ2-7	few	TRBV11-1	CASSSGGRRGRSEQYF
TRBJ2-1	NA	TRBV5-6	CASSFRYNEQFF
TRBJ1-6	NA	TRBV7-9	CASRTAVWTPLHF
TRBJ1-5	NA	TRBV7-2	CASSLGGQFYSNQPQHF
TRBJ1-2	NA	TRBV2	CASSLTWGYTF
TRBJ2-5	once	TRBV5-6	CASSLPEAGGLGETQYF